The subject of this entry is one T cell receptor beta chain. These data are taken from a study of shared clonotypes between healthy human individuals. Study-level background: Participating donors consisted of two women and a few men aged 18 to 49.

Sequencing was performed on unsorted PBMC DNA using ten immunoSEQ deep assay plates. Study processing details: ImmunoSEQ gave junction-only sequences without quality scores, so filtering differed. TCRdb's copy holds only in-frame clones and misses some; the assay was immunoSEQ multiplex PCR. V and J calls and clone size follow that table, whereas D and trimming were derived from the DNA. The data hold under 600,000 clones, with roughly 79% observed a single time. CDR1 is SGHRS, CDR2 YFSETQ, per germline. V gave up 3 bases and J gave up 7 bases; unmatched junction bases: 7. The CDR3 spans 15 residues. All the donors were Caucasian adults who lived in Nashville, Tennessee.

The V and J genes are TRBV5-1 and TRBJ2-1; TRBD2 matches 10 bases. Sequences were obtained from PBMCs. This receptor was obtained from a woman aged 40-49 years in good health. Some clones in this sample may be carry-over from other donors' samples. The CDR3 coding sequence is TGCGCCAGCAGCTATACTAGCGGGATGGTGAATGAGCAGTTCTTC. Its protein is CASSYTSGMVNEQFF.